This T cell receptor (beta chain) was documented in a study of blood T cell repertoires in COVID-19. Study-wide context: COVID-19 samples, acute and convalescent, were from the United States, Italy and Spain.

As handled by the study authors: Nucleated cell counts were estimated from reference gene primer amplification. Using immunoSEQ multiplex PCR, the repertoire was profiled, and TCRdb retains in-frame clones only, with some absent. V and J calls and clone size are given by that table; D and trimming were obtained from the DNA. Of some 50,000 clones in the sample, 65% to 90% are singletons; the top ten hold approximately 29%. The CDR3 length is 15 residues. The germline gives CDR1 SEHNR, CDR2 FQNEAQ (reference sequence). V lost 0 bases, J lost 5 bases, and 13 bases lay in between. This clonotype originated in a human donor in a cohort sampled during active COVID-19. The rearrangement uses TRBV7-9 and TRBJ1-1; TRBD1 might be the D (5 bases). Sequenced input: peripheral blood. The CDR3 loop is CASSLAGLPGTEAFF. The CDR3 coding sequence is TGTGCCAGCAGCTTAGCGGGACTCCCGGGGACTGAAGCTTTCTTT.